The entry that follows covers one T cell receptor beta chain sequence. No antigen is known for it. TCRalpha and TCRbeta libraries used 5'RACE with constant-segment primers and UMIs. One entry per CDR3 protein, called by TCRdb with MiXCR from the 5' RACE reads. The data hold 260,000 or so distinct CDR3 sequences, with around 17% observed a single time. These data come from a study of T-cell memory formation after mild COVID-19. Turning to the study itself: Each donor largely had its own TCR clusters.

Broader study findings: Contracting clones localized mainly to CM and EM when CD4+ and mainly to EMRA when CD8+.

V was pared by 0 bases and J by 6 bases, with 10 bases between. Germline V lookup: CDR1 SGDLS, CDR2 YYNGEE. CDR3 length equals 15 residues. The sequence derives from a man in his late teens or twenties who had mild COVID-19 (a few samples of this study predate the infection). Cell type and time point are not known. Sequenced input: PBMCs or a T cell subset sorted from them (not recorded which). This rearrangement joins TRBV9 to TRBJ1-6; no reliable D call. CDR3 DNA sequence: TGTGCCAGCAGCGTAGACCATGGATTTAATTCACCCCTCCACTTT. It translates to CASSVDHGFNSPLHF.